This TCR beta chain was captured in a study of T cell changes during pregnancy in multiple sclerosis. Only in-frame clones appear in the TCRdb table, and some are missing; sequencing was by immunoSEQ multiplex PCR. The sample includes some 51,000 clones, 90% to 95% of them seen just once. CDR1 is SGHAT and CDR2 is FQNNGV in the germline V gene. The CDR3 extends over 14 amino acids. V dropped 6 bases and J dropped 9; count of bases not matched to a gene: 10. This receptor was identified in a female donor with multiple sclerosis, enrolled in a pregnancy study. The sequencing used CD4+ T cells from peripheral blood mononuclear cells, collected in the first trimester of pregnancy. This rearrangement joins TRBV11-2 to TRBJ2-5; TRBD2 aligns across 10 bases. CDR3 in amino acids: CASSSSGGGGAQYF. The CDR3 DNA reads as TGTGCCAGCAGTTCCAGCGGGGGGGGAGGGGCCCAGTACTTC.